The clone carrying this T cell receptor beta chain turned up a few times. The data originate from a study of blood T cells in healthy people across ages. Together with a sample-barcoded 5' primer, a J-beta primer mix was included in a second PCR lasting about 7 to 11 cycles. One entry per CDR3 protein results from TCRdb running MiXCR on the 5' RACE reads. The table lists under 2 million distinct CDR3 sequences, almost 35% of them singletons, with about 11% in the top ten. Germline-derived CDR1 and CDR2 are MNHNY and SVGAGI (reference sequence). The trim removed 6 bases at V and 0 bases at J, leaving 6 bases unmatched. CDR3 size: 15 residues.

The clonotype was recovered from a woman aged 30 to 39 in good health. The chain has TRBV6-6 and TRBJ2-7; 9 nucleotides line up with TRBD2. Sequencing was performed on blood. CDR3 in amino acids: CASRAGGPSSYEQYF. The CDR3 nucleotides are TGTGCCAGCAGAGCGGGAGGTCCCAGCTCCTACGAGCAGTACTTC.